The clone carrying this T cell receptor (beta chain) counts as medium-sized (0.01 to 0.1%). The data originate from a study of spatial heterogeneity in lung cancer. A unique molecular identifier was carried by every single TCR cDNA molecule. TCRdb called the 5' RACE reads again in MiXCR, with one record for every CDR3 protein. In the table there are almost 3,000 distinct CDR3 sequences, around an eighth of which are singletons. As for time point: sample taken at primary tumor resection. Sequencing of whole RNA from tumor, nontumor lung or frozen PBMC involved no sorting. The V gene's germline CDR1 is SGHVS and CDR2 FNYEAQ. V gave up 2 bases and J gave up 7 bases, with 9 bases separating them. CDR3 length: 12 residues.

This TCR was sampled from a male donor with early-stage non-small cell lung cancer. The rearrangement joins TRBV7-6 to TRBJ2-7, with D maybe TRBD1 (7 bases). Sequenced here: normal lung tissue next to the tumor, sampled at surgery. The CDR3 DNA is TGTGCCAGCAGCTTATCAGGGGGGGAGCAGTACTTC. This gives the protein CASSLSGGEQYF.